This is a list of T cell receptor beta chains from one sample in a study of blood T cell repertoires in COVID-19. Clones were read by immunoSEQ multiplex PCR, and TCRdb kept only the in-frame ones, dropping some. The table lists about 330,000 clones, more than 90% of them singletons. The sequenced material came from PBMCs or T cells enriched from blood (not recorded which). The source is a woman aged 25 to 39 who had recovered from COVID-19. Both conserved end residues are part of each CDR3. Size is stated for part of the rows, as once, few or many counts, or as a class when the clone is expanded.

clone size	V gene	J gene	CDR3 protein
NA	TRBV6-1	TRBJ1-5	CASSERAGLAGDNQPQHF
once	TRBV18	TRBJ2-5	CASSGQGETQYF
NA	TRBV28	TRBJ1-2	CASSPGADPANYGYTF
NA	TRBV28	TRBJ2-6	CASTPPAGPSGANVLTF
NA	TRBV28	TRBJ2-7	CASSLSLRVYEQYF
NA	TRBV15	TRBJ1-2	CATSRARQGRGYTF
NA	TRBV28	TRBJ1-2	CASSLGPGGYTF
once	TRBV3-1/TRBV3-2	TRBJ2-1	CASSPGIANEQFF
NA	TRBV5-4	TRBJ2-1	CASSSTSGGAYNEQFF
NA	TRBV19	TRBJ2-7	CASRTPTGPSYEQYF
NA	TRBV28	TRBJ1-5	CASSLSGSNQPQHF
NA	TRBV28	TRBJ1-5	CASSRSGTGSNQPQHF
NA	TRBV20-1	TRBJ2-7	CSASSRLPSGEQYF
NA	TRBV4-3	TRBJ2-1	CASSQERRYNEQFF
NA	TRBV24-1	TRBJ2-3	CATSDQLAGGTDTQYF
NA	TRBV19	TRBJ1-2	CASSPDLRVISGYTF